Below, 17 T cell receptor beta chains from the same sample are listed, as sequenced in a study of OX40 agonist ivuxolimab in advanced cancers. TCRdb's copy holds only in-frame clones and misses some; the assay was immunoSEQ multiplex PCR. The sample comprises tens of thousands of clones, around four fifths of which are singletons, and around 0.84% rests with the top ten. The material sequenced was CD4+ or CD8+ T cells sorted from blood, taken in a trial of the OX40 agonist ivuxolimab. These receptors all stem from an adult with an advanced solid tumor such as melanoma, head and neck, liver or kidney cancer.

The chain is built from TRBV7-3 and TRBJ2-3; unclear D gene. Germline assignment: CDR1 SGHTA and CDR2 FQGTGA. Trimming stripped 2 bases from V and 0 bases from J, with 9 bases between. The CDR3 runs to 15 residues. The CDR3, as DNA: TGTGCCAGCAGCTTAGTTGGTGTTAGCACAGATACGCAGTATTTT. Residues: CASSLVGVSTDTQYF.

This rearrangement joins TRBV7-9 to TRBJ2-7; either TRBD1 or TRBD2 may supply D (6 bases each). This CDR3 contains 15 residues. The V gene's germline CDR1 is SEHNR and CDR2 FQNEAQ (reference sequence). V was pared by 5 bases and J by 10 bases, with 24 bases between. The DNA of the CDR3 is TGTGCCAGCAGCCCCACGGGGGCGCTTGGTGAGGTACAGTACTTC. As protein: CASSPTGALGEVQYF.

The chain employs TRBV6-1 and TRBJ2-3, with 7 bases matching TRBD1. CDR1 is MNHNS and CDR2 is SASEGT in the germline V gene. The CDR3 has 15 residues. The V and J ends lost 1 base and 3 bases, in that order; junction bases with no gene match: 4. This chain's CDR3 is CASSEGGGLTDTQYF. As DNA, the CDR3 is TGTGCCAGCAGTGAAGGAGGGGGCCTGACAGATACGCAGTATTTT.

This rearrangement joins TRBV9 to TRBJ2-3; D is unresolved. This CDR3 contains 15 residues. Germline-derived CDR1 and CDR2 are SGDLS and YYNGEE. The V and J ends lost 0 bases and 6 bases respectively, with 14 bases between them. Written as DNA, the CDR3 is TGTGCCAGCAGCGTAGTGGCTAACTTTGTCGATACGCAGTATTTT. This sequence encodes CASSVVANFVDTQYF.

The chain couples TRBV6-5 to TRBJ1-3; D not certain. V was trimmed by 8 bases and J by 0 bases, leaving 8 bases between them. Germline-derived CDR1 and CDR2 are MNHEY and SVGAGI. This CDR3 comprises 13 residues. In nucleotides, the CDR3 is TGTGCCAGCTCAAACCTCTCTGGAAACACCATATATTTT. Amino acid sequence: CASSNLSGNTIYF.

V usage is TRBV13 and J usage is TRBJ1-4, with D perhaps TRBD1 (6 bases). The V gene lost 5 bases and the J gene lost 7 bases, with 14 bases spanning the gap. CDR1 is PRHDT, CDR2 FYEKMQ, per germline (reference sequence). The CDR3 spans 14 residues. The CDR3 loop is CASSPGGRREKLFF. The CDR3 bases are TGTGCCAGCAGCCCGGGGGGGCGACGTGAAAAACTGTTTTTT.

The chain has TRBV14 and TRBJ2-5, with 9 bases fitting TRBD2. After removal of 2 bases from V and 5 bases from J, the junction contained 9 bases not matched to a gene. This CDR3 region has 16 residues. The germline V gene has CDR1 SGHDN and CDR2 FVKESK. CDR3 in DNA: TGTGCCAGCAGCCAACCTAGGGGGCTAGCGGGGGAGACCCAGTACTTC. Protein sequence: CASSQPRGLAGETQYF.

V usage is TRBV19 and J usage is TRBJ1-5, with TRBD1 identical over 7 bases. Trimming took 4 bases from V and 0 from J; bases not matched to a gene: 3. The CDR3 is made up of 15 amino acids. CDR1 and CDR2 from the germline V gene are LNHDA and SQIVND (reference sequence). The CDR3 reads CASSTGGYSNQPQHF. CDR3 nucleotides: TGTGCCAGTAGTACAGGGGGGTATAGCAATCAGCCCCAGCATTTT. Full variable domain (remainder filled in from reference TRBV19 and TRBJ1-5): DGGITQSPKYLFRKEGQNVTLSCEQNLNHDAMYWYRQDPGQGLRLIYYSQIVNDFQKGDIAEGYSVSREKKESFPLTVTSAQKNPTAFYLCASSTGGYSNQPQHFGDGTRLSIL.

The chain links TRBV2 to TRBJ2-1; TRBD2 is a possible D gene (6 bases). In germline, CDR1 is SNHLY, CDR2 FYNNEI. V was clipped by 4 bases and J by 4 bases, with 11 bases between them. The CDR3 runs to 14 residues. This chain's CDR3 is CASSAASAYNEQFF. The CDR3 region has the DNA TGTGCCAGCAGTGCTGCTAGCGCATACAATGAGCAGTTCTTC.

V and J are TRBV5-8 and TRBJ2-7; TRBD1 aligns across 7 bases. The CDR3 is 12 amino acids. From germline, CDR1 is SGHTS and CDR2 YDEGEE. Trimming cost V 5 bases and J 5 bases; bases outside gene matches: 4. Here the CDR3 reads CASSSTGHEQYF. The CDR3 nucleotides read TGTGCCAGCAGTTCGACAGGGCACGAGCAGTACTTC.

The rearrangement joins TRBV7-2 to TRBJ2-1, with D possibly TRBD2 on 6 matching bases. Germline V lookup: CDR1 SGHTA, CDR2 FQGNSA. The CDR3 loop spans 14 amino acids. V lost 3 bases to trimming and J lost 7 bases, with 13 bases between them. The CDR3 DNA follows: TGTGCCAGCAGCTTGGGCAGGGAGGTAAATGAGCAGTTCTTC. Protein product: CASSLGREVNEQFF.

The CDR3 bases are TGTGCCAGCAGTTTTTGGGATCAGCCCCAGCATTTT. Translated, it gives CASSFWDQPQHF. This chain links TRBV27 with TRBJ1-5; D is uncertain. CDR3 size: 12 residues. Germline V CDR1 and CDR2: MNHEY, SMNVEV (reference sequence). The V end lost 3 bases, the J end lost 5 bases, and 5 bases lay between the germline ends.

This clone appeared a single time. The CDR3 here is CASSWRQGQEKLFF. CDR3 DNA sequence: TGTGCCAGCAGTTGGAGGCAGGGTCAAGAAAAACTGTTTTTT. The rearrangement uses TRBV25-1 and TRBJ1-4; D might be TRBD1 (5 bases). Germline lookup yields CDR1 MGHDK and CDR2 SYGVNS. The CDR3 loop spans 14 amino acids. V was clipped by 5 bases and J by 8 bases, with 15 bases between them.

This clone has just one count. An end of the junction differs from the germline gene, which may be a read error. CDR3 in DNA: TGTGCCAGCAGCTCCGGACGGGCTCAGGGAGGGTCCCCCCCCCTTTTT. This sequence encodes CASSSGRAQGGSPPLF. This chain joins TRBV7-3 and TRBJ2-3; 7 positions agree with TRBD2. CDR1 and CDR2 from the germline V gene are SGHTA and FQGTGA. The CDR3 runs to 16 residues. The full variable domain, rest sourced from reference TRBV7-3 and TRBJ2-3, is GAGVSQTPSNKVTEKGKYVELRCDPISGHTALYWYRQSLGQGPEFLIYFQGTGAADDSGLPNDRFFAVRPEGSVSTLKIQRTERGDSAVYLCASSSGRAQGGSPPLFGPGTRLTVL.

The chain has TRBV6-5 and TRBJ2-7, with TRBD1 identical over 7 bases. The CDR3 has 15 residues. Germline V lookup: CDR1 MNHEY, CDR2 SVGAGI. V lost 5 bases to trimming and J lost 5 bases; unmatched junction nucleotides: 12. CDR3 nucleotide sequence: TGTGCCAGCAGTCGGCGACAGGGTATAGGGAACGAGCAGTACTTC. Protein product: CASSRRQGIGNEQYF.

The rearrangement uses TRBV6-1 and TRBJ1-2, with D hard to call. This CDR3 spans 14 amino acids. V shed 0 bases and J shed 2 bases, with 7 bases lying between them. CDR1 and CDR2 (germline): MNHNS, SASEGT. The CDR3 DNA reads TGTGCCAGCAGTGAAGCGGGAGGGAACTATGGCTACACCTTC. Protein: CASSEAGGNYGYTF.

This clone was picked up one time. The chain recombines TRBV19 with TRBJ2-7; weak D call: TRBD1 (5 bases). The germline CDR1 and CDR2 sequences are LNHDA and SQIVND (reference sequence). V lost 10 bases and J 3 bases, leaving 13 bases between the germline ends. This CDR3 has 12 amino acids. In nucleotides, the CDR3 is TGTGCCACCACAGGTAACCTCTACGAGCAGTACTTC. It codes for CATTGNLYEQYF. Looking up the rest from reference TRBV19 and TRBJ2-7 gives the full variable domain: DGGITQSPKYLFRKEGQNVTLSCEQNLNHDAMYWYRQDPGQGLRLIYYSQIVNDFQKGDIAEGYSVSREKKESFPLTVTSAQKNPTAFYLCATTGNLYEQYFGPGTRLTVT.